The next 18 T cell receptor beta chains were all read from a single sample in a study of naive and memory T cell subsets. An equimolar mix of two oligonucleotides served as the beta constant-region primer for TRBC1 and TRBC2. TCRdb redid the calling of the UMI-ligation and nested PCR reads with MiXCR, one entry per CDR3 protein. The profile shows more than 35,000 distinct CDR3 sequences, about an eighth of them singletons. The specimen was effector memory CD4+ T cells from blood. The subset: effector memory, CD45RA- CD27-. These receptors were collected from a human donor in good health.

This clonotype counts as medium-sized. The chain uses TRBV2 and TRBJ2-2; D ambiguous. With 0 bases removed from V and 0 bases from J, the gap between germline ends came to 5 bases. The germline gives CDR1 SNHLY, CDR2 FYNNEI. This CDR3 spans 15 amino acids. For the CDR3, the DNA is TGTGCCAGCAGTGAAGCGATCGCGAACACCGGGGAGCTGTTTTTT. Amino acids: CASSEAIANTGELFF.

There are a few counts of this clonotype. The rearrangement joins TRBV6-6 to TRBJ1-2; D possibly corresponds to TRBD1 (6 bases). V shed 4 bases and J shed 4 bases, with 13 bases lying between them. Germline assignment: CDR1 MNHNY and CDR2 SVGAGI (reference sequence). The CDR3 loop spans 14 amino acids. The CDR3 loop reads CASSSQTGLYGYTF. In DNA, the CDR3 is TGTGCCAGCAGTTCGCAGACAGGACTCTATGGCTACACCTTC.

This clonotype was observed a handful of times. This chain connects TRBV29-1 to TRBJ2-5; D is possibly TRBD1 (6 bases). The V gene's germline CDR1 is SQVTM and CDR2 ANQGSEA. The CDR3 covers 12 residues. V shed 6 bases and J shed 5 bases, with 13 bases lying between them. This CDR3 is CSVGGGRETQYF. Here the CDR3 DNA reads TGCAGCGTCGGTGGGGGCCGGGAGACCCAGTACTTC.

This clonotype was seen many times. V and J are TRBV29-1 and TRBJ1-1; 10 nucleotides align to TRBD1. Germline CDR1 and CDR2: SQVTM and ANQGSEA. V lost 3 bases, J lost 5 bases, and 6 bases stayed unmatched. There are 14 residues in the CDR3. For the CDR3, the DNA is TGCAGCGTTGATGGAGGACAGGGGGGTACTGAAGCTTTCTTT. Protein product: CSVDGGQGGTEAFF.

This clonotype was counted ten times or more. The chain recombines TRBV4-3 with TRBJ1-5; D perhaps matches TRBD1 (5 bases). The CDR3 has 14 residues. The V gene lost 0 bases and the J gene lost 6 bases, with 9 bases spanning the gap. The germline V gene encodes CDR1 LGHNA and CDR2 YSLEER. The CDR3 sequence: CASSQDFGGQPQHF. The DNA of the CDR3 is TGCGCCAGCAGCCAAGATTTCGGGGGTCAGCCCCAGCATTTT.

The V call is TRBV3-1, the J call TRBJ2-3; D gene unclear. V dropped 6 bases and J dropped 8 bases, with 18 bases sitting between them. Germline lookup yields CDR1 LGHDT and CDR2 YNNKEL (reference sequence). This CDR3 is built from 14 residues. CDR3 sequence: CASRLKSLQTTQYF. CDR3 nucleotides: TGTGCCAGCAGACTTAAGAGTCTTCAGACTACGCAGTATTTT.

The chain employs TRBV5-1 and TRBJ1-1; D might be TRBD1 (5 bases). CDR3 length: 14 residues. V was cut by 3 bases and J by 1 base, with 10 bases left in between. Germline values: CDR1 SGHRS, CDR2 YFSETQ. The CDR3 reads CASSWEGPNTEAFF. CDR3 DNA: TGCGCCAGCAGCTGGGAGGGACCGAACACTGAAGCTTTCTTT.

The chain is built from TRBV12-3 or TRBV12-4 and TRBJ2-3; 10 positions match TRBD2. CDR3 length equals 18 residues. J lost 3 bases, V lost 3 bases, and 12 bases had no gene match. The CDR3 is CASSFDRSGRKYTDTQYF. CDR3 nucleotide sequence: TGTGCCAGCAGTTTTGATCGTAGCGGGAGGAAGTATACAGATACGCAGTATTTT.

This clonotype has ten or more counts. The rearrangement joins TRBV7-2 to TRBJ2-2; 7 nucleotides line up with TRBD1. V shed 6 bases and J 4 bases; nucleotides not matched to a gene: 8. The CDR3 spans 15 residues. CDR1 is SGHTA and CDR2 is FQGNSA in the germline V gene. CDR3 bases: TGTGCCAGCAGAGAACAGGGGATTGGCACCGGGGAGCTGTTTTTT. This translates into CASREQGIGTGELFF.

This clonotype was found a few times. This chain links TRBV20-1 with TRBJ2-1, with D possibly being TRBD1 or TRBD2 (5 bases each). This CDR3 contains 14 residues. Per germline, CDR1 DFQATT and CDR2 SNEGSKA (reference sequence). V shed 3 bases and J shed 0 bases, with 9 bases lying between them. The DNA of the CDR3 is TGCAGTGCTAGGGGGGATAGCTCCTACAATGAGCAGTTCTTC. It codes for CSARGDSSYNEQFF.

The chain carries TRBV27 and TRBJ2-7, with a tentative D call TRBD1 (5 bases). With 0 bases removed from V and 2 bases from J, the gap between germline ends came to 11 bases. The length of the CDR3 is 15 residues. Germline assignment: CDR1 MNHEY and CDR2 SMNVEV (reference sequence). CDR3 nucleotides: TGTGCCAGCAGTTTATCCGTGCAGGGTCCCTACGAGCAGTACTTC. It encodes CASSLSVQGPYEQYF.

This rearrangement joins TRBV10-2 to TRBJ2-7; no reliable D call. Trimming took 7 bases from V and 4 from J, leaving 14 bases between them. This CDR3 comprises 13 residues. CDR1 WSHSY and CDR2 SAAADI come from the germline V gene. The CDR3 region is CASTFWNSYEQYF. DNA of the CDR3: TGCGCCAGCACCTTCTGGAACTCGTACGAGCAGTACTTC.

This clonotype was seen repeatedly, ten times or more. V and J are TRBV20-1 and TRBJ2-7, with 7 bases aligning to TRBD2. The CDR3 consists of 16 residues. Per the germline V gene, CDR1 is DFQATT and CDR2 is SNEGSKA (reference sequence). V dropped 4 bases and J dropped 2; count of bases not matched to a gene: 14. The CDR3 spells CSATSTSAPLPYEQYF. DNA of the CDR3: TGCAGTGCTACGAGTACTAGCGCCCCCCTACCCTACGAGCAGTACTTC.

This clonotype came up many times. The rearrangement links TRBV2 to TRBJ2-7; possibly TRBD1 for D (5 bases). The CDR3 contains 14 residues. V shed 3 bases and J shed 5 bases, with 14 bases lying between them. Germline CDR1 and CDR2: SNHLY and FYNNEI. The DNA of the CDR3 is TGTGCCAGCAGTGAGAACAGGCTCGGCAACGAGCAGTACTTC. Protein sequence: CASSENRLGNEQYF.

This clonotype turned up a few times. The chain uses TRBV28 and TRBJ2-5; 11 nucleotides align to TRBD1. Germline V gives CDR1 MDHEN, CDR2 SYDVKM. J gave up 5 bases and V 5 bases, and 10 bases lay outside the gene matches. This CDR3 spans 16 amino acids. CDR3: CASSPPGQGDGETQYF. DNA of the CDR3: TGTGCCAGCAGTCCACCGGGACAGGGGGACGGGGAGACCCAGTACTTC. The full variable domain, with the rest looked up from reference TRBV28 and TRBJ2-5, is DVKVTQSSRYLVKRTGEKVFLECVQDMDHENMFWYRQDPGLGLRLIYFSYDVKMKEKGDIPEGYSVSREKKERFSLILESASTNQTSMYLCASSPPGQGDGETQYFGPGTRLLVL.

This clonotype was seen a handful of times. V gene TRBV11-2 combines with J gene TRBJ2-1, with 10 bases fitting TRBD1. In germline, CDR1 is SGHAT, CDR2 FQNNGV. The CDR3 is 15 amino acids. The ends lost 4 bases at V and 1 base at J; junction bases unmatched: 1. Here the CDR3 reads CASSSDRGSYNEQFF. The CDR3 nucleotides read TGTGCCAGCAGCTCGGACAGGGGGTCCTACAATGAGCAGTTCTTC.

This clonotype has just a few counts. Written as DNA, the CDR3 is TGCAGCGTTGTAGGCGGGAGCACAGATACGCAGTATTTT. Translated, it gives CSVVGGSTDTQYF. This chain connects TRBV29-1 to TRBJ2-3; tentative D call: TRBD2 (5 bases). The CDR3 runs to 13 residues. Germline CDR1 SQVTM, CDR2 ANQGSEA. V was clipped by 4 bases and J by 0 bases, with 8 bases between them.

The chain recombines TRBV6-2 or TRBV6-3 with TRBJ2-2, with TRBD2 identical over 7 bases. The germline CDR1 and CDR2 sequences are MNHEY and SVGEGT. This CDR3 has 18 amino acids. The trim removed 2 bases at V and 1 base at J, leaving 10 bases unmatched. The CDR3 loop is CASSYPPGLAVNTGELFF. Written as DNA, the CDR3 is TGTGCCAGCAGTTACCCACCCGGGCTAGCGGTGAACACCGGGGAGCTGTTTTTT.